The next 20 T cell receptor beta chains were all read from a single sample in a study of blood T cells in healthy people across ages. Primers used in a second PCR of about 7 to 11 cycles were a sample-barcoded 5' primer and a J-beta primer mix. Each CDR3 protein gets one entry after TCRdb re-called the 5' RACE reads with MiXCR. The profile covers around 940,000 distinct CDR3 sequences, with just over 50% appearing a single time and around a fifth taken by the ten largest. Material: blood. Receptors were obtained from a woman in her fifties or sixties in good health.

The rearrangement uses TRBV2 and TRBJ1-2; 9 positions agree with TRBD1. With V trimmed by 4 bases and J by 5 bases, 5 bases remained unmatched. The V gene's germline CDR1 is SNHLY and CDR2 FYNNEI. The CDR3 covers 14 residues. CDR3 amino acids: CASSGSDRGYGYTF. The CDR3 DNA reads TGTGCCAGCAGTGGGTCGGACAGGGGTTATGGCTACACCTTC.

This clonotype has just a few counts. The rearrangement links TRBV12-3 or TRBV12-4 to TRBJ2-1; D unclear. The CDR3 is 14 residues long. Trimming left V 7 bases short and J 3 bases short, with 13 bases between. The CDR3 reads CASTSHLDYNEQFF. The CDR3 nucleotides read TGTGCCAGCACCTCCCATCTAGACTACAATGAGCAGTTCTTC.

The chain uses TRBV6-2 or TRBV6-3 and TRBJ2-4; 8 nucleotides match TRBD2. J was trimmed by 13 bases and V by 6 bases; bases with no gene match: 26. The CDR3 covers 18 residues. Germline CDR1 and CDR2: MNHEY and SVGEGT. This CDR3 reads CASREPNLAGLQHTEQYF. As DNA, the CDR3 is TGTGCCAGCAGGGAACCGAATCTAGCGGGCCTTCAACATACTGAGCAGTACTTC.

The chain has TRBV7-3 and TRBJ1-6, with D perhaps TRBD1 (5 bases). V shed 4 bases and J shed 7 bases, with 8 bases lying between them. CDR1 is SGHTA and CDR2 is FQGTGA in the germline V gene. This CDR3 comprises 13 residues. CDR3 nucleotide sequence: TGTGCCAGCAGCTCCGCAGGGAATTCACCCCTCCACTTT. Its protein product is CASSSAGNSPLHF.

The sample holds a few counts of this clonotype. The CDR3 is CASSFSTVRSDPYEQYF. The CDR3, as DNA: TGTGCCAGCAGCTTTTCGACAGTTAGAAGCGACCCATACGAGCAGTACTTC. The chain employs TRBV7-2 and TRBJ2-7; D might be TRBD1 (5 bases). V was pared by 3 bases and J by 4 bases, with 22 bases between. Germline loops: CDR1 SGHTA, CDR2 FQGNSA. CDR3 length equals 17 residues.

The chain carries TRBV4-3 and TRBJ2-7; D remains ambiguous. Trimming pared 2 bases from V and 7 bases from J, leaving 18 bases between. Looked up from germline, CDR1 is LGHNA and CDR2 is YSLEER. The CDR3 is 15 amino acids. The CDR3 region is CASSQLGLVGYEQYF. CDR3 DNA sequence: TGCGCCAGCAGCCAACTAGGCCTGGTGGGATATGAGCAGTACTTC.

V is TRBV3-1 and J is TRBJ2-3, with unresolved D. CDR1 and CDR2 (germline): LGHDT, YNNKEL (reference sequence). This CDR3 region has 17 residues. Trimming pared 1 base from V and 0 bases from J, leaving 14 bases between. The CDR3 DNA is TGTGCCAGCAGCCAAGGTTCGACCCGTGCTAGCACAGATACGCAGTATTTT. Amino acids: CASSQGSTRASTDTQYF.

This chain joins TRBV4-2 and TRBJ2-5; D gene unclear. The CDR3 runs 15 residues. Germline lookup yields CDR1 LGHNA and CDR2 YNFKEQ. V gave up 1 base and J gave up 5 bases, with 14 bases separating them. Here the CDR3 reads CASSQVREARETQYF. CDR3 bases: TGTGCCAGCAGCCAAGTTCGTGAGGCCCGGGAGACCCAGTACTTC.

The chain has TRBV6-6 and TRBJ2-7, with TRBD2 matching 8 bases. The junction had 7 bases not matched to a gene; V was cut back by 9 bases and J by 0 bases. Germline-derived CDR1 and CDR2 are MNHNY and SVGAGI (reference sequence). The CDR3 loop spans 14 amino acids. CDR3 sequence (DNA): TGTGCCAGTCAAGCTGGGACTAGCTCCTACGAGCAGTACTTC. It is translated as CASQAGTSSYEQYF.

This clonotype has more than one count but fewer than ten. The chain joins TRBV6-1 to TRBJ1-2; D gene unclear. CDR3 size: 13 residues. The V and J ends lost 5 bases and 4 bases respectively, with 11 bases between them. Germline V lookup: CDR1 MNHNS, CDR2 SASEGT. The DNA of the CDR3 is TGTGCCAGCAGTACCGGGCCAGGCTATGGCTACACCTTC. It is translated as CASSTGPGYGYTF.

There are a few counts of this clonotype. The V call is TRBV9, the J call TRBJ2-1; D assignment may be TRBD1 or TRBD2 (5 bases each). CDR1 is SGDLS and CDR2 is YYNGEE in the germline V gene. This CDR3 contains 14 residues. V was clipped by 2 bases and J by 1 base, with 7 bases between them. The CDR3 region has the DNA TGTGCCAGCAGCGTCGGGGCGTCCTACAATGAGCAGTTCTTC. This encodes CASSVGASYNEQFF.

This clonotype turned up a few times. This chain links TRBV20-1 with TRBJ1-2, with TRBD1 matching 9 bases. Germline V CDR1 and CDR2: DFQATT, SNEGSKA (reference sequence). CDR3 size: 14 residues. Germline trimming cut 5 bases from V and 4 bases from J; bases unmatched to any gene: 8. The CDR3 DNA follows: TGCAGTGCTCGGACGGGACAGGGAAGCTATGGCTACACCTTC. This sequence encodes CSARTGQGSYGYTF.

The CDR3 region has the DNA TGTGCCAGCAGTTGGACTAGCGGGCGGAACAATGAGCAGTTCTTC. Amino acid sequence: CASSWTSGRNNEQFF. The V call is TRBV12-3 or TRBV12-4, the J call TRBJ2-1; 11 bases fit TRBD2. The length of the CDR3 is 15 residues. Trimming cost V 4 bases and J 5 bases; bases outside gene matches: 4.

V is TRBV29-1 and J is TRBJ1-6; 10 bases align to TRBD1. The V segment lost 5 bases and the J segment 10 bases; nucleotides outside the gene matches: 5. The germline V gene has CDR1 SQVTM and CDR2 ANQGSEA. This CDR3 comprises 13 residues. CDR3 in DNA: TGCAGCGTTCGGGACAGGGGAGAGTCACCCCTCCACTTT. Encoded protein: CSVRDRGESPLHF.

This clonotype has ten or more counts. The CDR3 protein is CASSGSSTDTQYF. For the CDR3, the DNA is TGTGCCAGCAGTGGCTCTAGTACAGATACGCAGTATTTT. The chain has TRBV25-1 and TRBJ2-3; D uncertain. There are 13 residues in the CDR3. CDR1 and CDR2 from the germline V gene are MGHDK and SYGVNS. V dropped 4 bases and J dropped 3 bases, with 8 bases sitting between them. Variable domain in full (rest from reference TRBV25-1 and TRBJ2-3): EADIYQTPRYLVIGTGKKITLECSQTMGHDKMYWYQQDPGMELHLIHYSYGVNSTEKGDLSSESTVSRIRTEHFPLTLESARPSHTSQYLCASSGSSTDTQYFGPGTRLTVL.

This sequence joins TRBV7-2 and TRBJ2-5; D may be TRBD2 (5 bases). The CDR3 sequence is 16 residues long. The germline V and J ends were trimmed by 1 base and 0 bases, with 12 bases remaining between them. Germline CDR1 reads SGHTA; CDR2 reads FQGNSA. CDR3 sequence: CASSLGPAVYQETQYF. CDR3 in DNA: TGTGCCAGCAGCTTAGGACCAGCGGTGTACCAAGAGACCCAGTACTTC.

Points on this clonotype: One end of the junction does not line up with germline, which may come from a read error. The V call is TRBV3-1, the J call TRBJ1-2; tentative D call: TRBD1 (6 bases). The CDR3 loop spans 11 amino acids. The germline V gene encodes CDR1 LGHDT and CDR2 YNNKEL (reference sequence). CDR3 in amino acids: CASSYPGGCTF. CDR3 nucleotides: TGTGCCAGCAGCTACCCCGGGGGCTGCACCTTC. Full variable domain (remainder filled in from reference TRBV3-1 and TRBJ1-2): DTAVSQTPKYLVTQMGNDKSIKCEQNLGHDTMYWYKQDSKKFLKIMFSYNNKELIINETVPNRFSPKSPDKAHLNLHINSLELGDSAVYFCASSYPGGCTFGSGTRLTVV.

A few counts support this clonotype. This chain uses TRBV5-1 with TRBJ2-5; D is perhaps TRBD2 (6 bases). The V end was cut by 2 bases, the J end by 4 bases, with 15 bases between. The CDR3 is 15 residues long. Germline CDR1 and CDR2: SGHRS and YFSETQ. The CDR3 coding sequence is TGCGCCAGCAGCTTCGAGGGAGGCGATGCAGAGACCCAGTACTTC. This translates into CASSFEGGDAETQYF.

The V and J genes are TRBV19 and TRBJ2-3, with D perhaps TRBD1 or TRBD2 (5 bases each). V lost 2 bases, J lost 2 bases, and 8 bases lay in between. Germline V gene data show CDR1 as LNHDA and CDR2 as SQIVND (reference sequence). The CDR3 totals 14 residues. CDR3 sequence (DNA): TGTGCCAGTAGTATACCCGGGACCACAGATACGCAGTATTTT. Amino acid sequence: CASSIPGTTDTQYF.

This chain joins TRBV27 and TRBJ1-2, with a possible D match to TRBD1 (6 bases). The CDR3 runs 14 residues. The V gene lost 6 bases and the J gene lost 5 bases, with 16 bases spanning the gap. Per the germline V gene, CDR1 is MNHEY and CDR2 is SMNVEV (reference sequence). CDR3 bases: TGTGCCAGCAGACCAGGACAGCTCTATTATGGCTACACCTTC. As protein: CASRPGQLYYGYTF.